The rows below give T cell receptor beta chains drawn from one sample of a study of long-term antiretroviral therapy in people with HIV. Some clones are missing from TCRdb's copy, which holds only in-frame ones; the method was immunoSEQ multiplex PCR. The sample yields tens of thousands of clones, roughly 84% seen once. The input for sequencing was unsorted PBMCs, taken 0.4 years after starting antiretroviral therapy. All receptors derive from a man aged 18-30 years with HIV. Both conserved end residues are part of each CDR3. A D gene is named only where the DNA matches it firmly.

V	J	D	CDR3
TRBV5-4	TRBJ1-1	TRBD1	CASSASGTGRTEAFF
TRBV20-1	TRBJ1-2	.	CSAADTQGYTF
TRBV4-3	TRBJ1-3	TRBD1	CASSQETPGTGGNTIYF
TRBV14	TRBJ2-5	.	CASSQNTIETQYF
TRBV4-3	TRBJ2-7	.	CASSQEYSGTTYYEQYF
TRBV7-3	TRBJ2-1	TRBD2	CASSLKLAGWPPYNEQFF
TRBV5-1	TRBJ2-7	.	CASKRRDEGYEQYF
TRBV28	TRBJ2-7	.	CASRSDSSYEQYF
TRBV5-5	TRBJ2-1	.	CASSLAGLGYNEQFF
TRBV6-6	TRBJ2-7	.	CASSNLGEPYEQYF
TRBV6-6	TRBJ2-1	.	CASSAGRGNYNEQFF
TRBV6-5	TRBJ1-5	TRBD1	CASSPNRGQPQHF
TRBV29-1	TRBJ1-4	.	CSVAGRTNEKLFF
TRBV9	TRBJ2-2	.	CASSVEPWNTGELFF
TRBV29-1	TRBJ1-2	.	CSEGGYTF
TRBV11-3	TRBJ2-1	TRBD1	CASSLGDRNYNEQFF
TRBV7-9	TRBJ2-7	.	CASIQRHGDLREQYF
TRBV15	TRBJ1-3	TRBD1	CATSSGTVSGNTIYF
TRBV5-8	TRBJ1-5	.	CASSLGAGPNQPQHF
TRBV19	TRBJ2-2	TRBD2	CAIRTSGSTGELFF
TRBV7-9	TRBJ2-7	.	CASSADAYEQYF
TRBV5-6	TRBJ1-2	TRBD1	CASSLTGAWAQGYTF
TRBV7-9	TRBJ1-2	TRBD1	CASSLARQGHTYGYTF
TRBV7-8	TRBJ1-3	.	CASSATQPSGNTIYF
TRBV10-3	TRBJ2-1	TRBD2	CAISDPGLAMNNEQFF
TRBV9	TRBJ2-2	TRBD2	CASGEGSGELFF
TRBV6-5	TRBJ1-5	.	CASSPRGDSNQPQHF
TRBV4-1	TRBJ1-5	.	CASSQDPVEPANQPQHF